These 5 T cell receptor beta chains were all obtained from the same sample, sequenced in a study of blood T cells in healthy people across ages. The use of a sample-barcoded 5' primer and a J-beta primer mix characterized a second PCR of roughly 6 to 11 cycles. MiXCR was run by TCRdb on the 5' RACE reads, yielding one entry per CDR3 protein. There are roughly 640,000 distinct CDR3 sequences in the sample; approximately 30% occur only once, and 15% to 19% lies in the top ten. The material sequenced was blood. Source of these receptors: a woman older than 75 in good health.

This clonotype was detected many times. The chain is built from TRBV29-1 and TRBJ2-6; the D gene is possibly TRBD2 (6 bases). The germline V gene has CDR1 SQVTM and CDR2 ANQGSEA. The V end lost 3 bases, the J end lost 2 bases, and 14 bases lay between the germline ends. The CDR3 sequence is 16 residues long. CDR3 bases: TGCAGCGTTGAGTCCCTAACGGGGGCTGGGGCCAACGTCCTGACTTTC. This translates into CSVESLTGAGANVLTF.

This clonotype was counted many times. An end of the junction differs from the germline gene, which may be a read error. The V gene is TRBV7-9, the J gene TRBJ2-6, with D possibly TRBD1 on 5 matching bases. CDR1 and CDR2 (germline): SEHNR, FQNEAQ (reference sequence). The CDR3 spans 15 residues. The CDR3 protein is CASSLRGAGANVLTF. The CDR3 bases are TGCGCCAGCAGCCTAAGGGGTGCTGGGGCCAACGTCCTGACTTTC.

This clonotype has just one count. A much more abundant neighbour one base away suggests this may be a read error. The chain is built from TRBV19 and TRBJ2-1; TRBD1 matches 8 bases. The CDR3 is 14 amino acids. Germline CDR1 is LNHDA and CDR2 is SQIVND (reference sequence). The CDR3 DNA is TGTGACAGTAGTATAGTACAGGGGGTCAATGAGCAGTTCTTC. Protein: CDSSIVQGVNEQFF.

V and J are TRBV2 and TRBJ2-2; D may match TRBD1 or TRBD2 (5 bases each). This CDR3 has 15 amino acids. The V gene's germline CDR1 is SNHLY and CDR2 FYNNEI. With 8 bases removed from V and 6 bases from J, the gap between germline ends came to 19 bases. As DNA, the CDR3 is TGTGCCAGCGGTGGAACTCCAGGGACCGCCGGGGAGCTGTTTTTT. It translates to CASGGTPGTAGELFF.

This clonotype came up many times. This chain links TRBV5-1 with TRBJ1-2, with 7 bases that match TRBD1. Losses at the gene ends were 5 bases for V and 8 bases for J; bases not matched to a gene: 9. Germline V gives CDR1 SGHRS, CDR2 YFSETQ. The CDR3 runs to 13 residues. DNA of the CDR3: TGCGCCAGCAGACTCCAGGGGGAACTCGGCTACACCTTC. It yields the protein CASRLQGELGYTF.